Each of the 27 T cell receptor beta chains below was sequenced from the same sample in a study of technical replicates of blood from a few donors. Sequenced by immunoSEQ multiplex PCR; TCRdb stores in-frame clones only, minus some. This sample has roughly 67,000 clones, with 95% to 98% found just once. The sample comprised T cells isolated from PBMCs. These receptors originate from a human donor in good health.

CDR3 nucleotide sequence: TGTGCCAGCAGCTCCAGGACCAGGGGCACTGAAGCTTTCTTT. Amino acids: CASSSRTRGTEAFF. The V call is TRBV27, the J call TRBJ1-1; D might be TRBD1 (6 bases). Germline V gene data show CDR1 as MNHEY and CDR2 as SMNVEV (reference sequence). The CDR3 totals 14 residues. The germline V and J ends were trimmed by 6 bases and 4 bases, with 15 bases remaining between them.

This clone occurred once. The chain has TRBV10-3 and TRBJ1-4, with D possibly matching TRBD1 (5 bases). Germline values: CDR1 ENHRY, CDR2 SYGVKD. Deletions cut 9 bases from V and 3 bases from J, with 8 bases between. The CDR3 consists of 12 residues. CDR3 in amino acids: CAIGQSNEKLFF. CDR3 sequence (DNA): TGTGCCATTGGACAATCTAATGAAAAACTGTTTTTT.

The chain couples TRBV10-3 to TRBJ2-5, with D uncertain. Trimming left V 10 bases short and J 0 bases short, with 12 bases between. This CDR3 has 13 residues. Germline V CDR1 and CDR2: ENHRY, SYGVKD. The CDR3 reads CATKTENQETQYF. The CDR3 DNA is TGTGCCACTAAGACGGAGAACCAAGAGACCCAGTACTTC.

This chain links TRBV13 with TRBJ2-7; 11 bases agree with TRBD2. After removal of 4 bases from V and 3 bases from J, the junction contained 2 bases not matched to a gene. The germline V gene has CDR1 PRHDT and CDR2 FYEKMQ (reference sequence). There are 14 residues in the CDR3. DNA for the CDR3: TGTGCCAGCAGCTACGGGACTAGCGGCTACGAGCAGTACTTC. Its translation is CASSYGTSGYEQYF.

The chain recombines TRBV7-6 with TRBJ2-7; D is perhaps TRBD1 (6 bases). Per germline, CDR1 SGHVS and CDR2 FNYEAQ. The V and J ends lost 1 base and 4 bases respectively, with 8 bases between them. This CDR3 has 13 residues. CDR3 DNA: TGTGCCAGCAGCTTAGAGCAGGGGTACGAGCAGTACTTC. Protein sequence: CASSLEQGYEQYF.

V and J are TRBV27 and TRBJ2-7, with TRBD1 identical over 10 bases. The V and J ends lost 5 bases and 2 bases, in that order; junction bases with no gene match: 6. This CDR3 spans 15 amino acids. Germline V lookup: CDR1 MNHEY, CDR2 SMNVEV (reference sequence). The CDR3 loop is CASSPRQGAPYEQYF. The CDR3 DNA reads TGTGCCAGCAGTCCTCGACAGGGGGCGCCCTACGAGCAGTACTTC.

This clone has just one count. This chain connects TRBV5-1 to TRBJ1-5, with D possibly TRBD1 on 6 matching bases. The CDR3 runs to 13 residues. Germline V gene lookup returns CDR1 SGHRS and CDR2 YFSETQ. Trimming shortened V by 0 bases and J by 11 bases, and 12 bases separated the two germline ends. CDR3 coding DNA: TGCGCCAGCAGCTTGGAGGGGGTATCAGCCCAGCATTTT. This codes for CASSLEGVSAQHF.

The chain uses TRBV9 and TRBJ2-2; no firm D call. This CDR3 region has 16 residues. Germline CDR1 SGDLS, CDR2 YYNGEE. V gave up 0 bases and J gave up 1 base, with 10 bases separating them. CDR3 region: CASSVGSSGNTGELFF. The DNA of the CDR3 is TGTGCCAGCAGCGTAGGATCGTCAGGGAACACCGGGGAGCTGTTTTTT.

The V call is TRBV6-6, the J call TRBJ1-1; TRBD1 matches at 7 bases. Trimming cost V 10 bases and J 0 bases; bases outside gene matches: 11. CDR3 length: 15 amino acids. CDR1 MNHNY and CDR2 SVGAGI come from the germline V gene (reference sequence). CDR3 DNA: TGTGCCACCCTGAGGGACAGTATCATGAACACTGAAGCTTTCTTT. It is translated as CATLRDSIMNTEAFF.

This clone was counted once. The chain recombines TRBV9 with TRBJ2-7, with TRBD1 matching over 9 bases. Germline V gene data show CDR1 as SGDLS and CDR2 as YYNGEE. This CDR3 is 15 amino acids long. V shed 4 bases, J shed 0 bases, and the junction held 5 bases outside the gene matches. The DNA for the CDR3 is TGTGCCAGCAGCCCCACAGGGGGCCTCTCCTACGAGCAGTACTTC. Translating gives CASSPTGGLSYEQYF.

This chain links TRBV4-1 with TRBJ1-2; TRBD1 might be the D (6 bases). Germline CDR1 is MGHRA and CDR2 is YSYEKL. The CDR3 contains 15 residues. Between the trimmed V and J ends, which lost 4 bases and 3 bases, there was a span of 15 bases. The chain's CDR3 is CASSPGQSEYYGYTF. In DNA, the CDR3 is TGCGCCAGCAGCCCCGGACAGTCAGAGTACTATGGCTACACCTTC.

The chain couples TRBV7-9 to TRBJ2-3; the match to TRBD2 covers 9 bases. The J segment lost 0 bases and the V segment lost 5 bases, leaving 6 bases of the junction unmatched. Germline loops: CDR1 SEHNR, CDR2 FQNEAQ (reference sequence). The CDR3 has 16 residues. This CDR3 reads CASSDGTSLSTDTQYF. The CDR3 DNA is TGTGCCAGCAGCGACGGGACTAGCCTAAGCACAGATACGCAGTATTTT.

V and J are TRBV5-4 and TRBJ1-2; maybe TRBD1 (5 bases). The CDR3 length is 12 residues. The V end was cut by 10 bases, the J end by 6 bases, with 16 bases between. CDR1 and CDR2 (germline): SGHNT, YYREEE (reference sequence). DNA for the CDR3: TGTGCCGGGAGGACACGGAACGATGGCTACACCTTC. Amino acid sequence: CAGRTRNDGYTF. Supplemented by reference TRBV5-4 and TRBJ1-2, the full variable domain reads ETGVTQSPTHLIKTRGQQVTLRCSSQSGHNTVSWYQQALGQGPQFIFQYYREEENGRGNFPPRFSGLQFPNYSSELNVNALELDDSALYLCAGRTRNDGYTFGSGTRLTVV.

The chain combines TRBV11-2 with TRBJ2-7; D gene unclear. V gave up 5 bases and J gave up 6 bases, with 11 bases separating them. From germline, CDR1 is SGHAT and CDR2 FQNNGV. The length of the CDR3 is 12 residues. The CDR3 sequence: CASSLGSGEQYF. The CDR3 DNA follows: TGTGCCAGCAGCCTCGGATCGGGCGAGCAGTACTTC.

The chain combines TRBV5-1 with TRBJ2-7; 9 bases are shared with TRBD1. The ends lost 5 bases at V and 1 base at J; junction bases unmatched: 4. The CDR3 consists of 14 residues. Germline-derived CDR1 and CDR2 are SGHRS and YFSETQ. CDR3 DNA sequence: TGCGCCAGCAGTCAGACAGGGGGGTCCTACGAGCAGTACTTC. It encodes CASSQTGGSYEQYF.

This clone was found once. The rearrangement links TRBV28 to TRBJ2-2; 9 bases map to TRBD2. With V trimmed by 2 bases and J by 5 bases, 0 bases remained unmatched. This CDR3 has 14 amino acids. Germline V gives CDR1 MDHEN, CDR2 SYDVKM. CDR3 region: CASSLAGGTGELFF. The CDR3 DNA is TGTGCCAGCAGTTTAGCGGGAGGGACCGGGGAGCTGTTTTTT.

The J gene is TRBJ2-7, the V gene TRBV6-5, with D maybe TRBD1 (6 bases). The CDR3 spans 14 residues. Germline values: CDR1 MNHEY, CDR2 SVGAGI. Trimming took off 2 bases at V and 3 bases at J, with 11 bases between the two ends. CDR3 sequence: CASSYLTGHYEQYF. CDR3 nucleotides: TGTGCCAGCAGTTACCTGACAGGCCACTACGAGCAGTACTTC.

The V gene is TRBV28, the J gene TRBJ1-2, with D possibly being TRBD1 (6 bases). Per germline, CDR1 MDHEN and CDR2 SYDVKM. Deletions cut 8 bases from V and 5 bases from J, with 15 bases between. This CDR3 comprises 13 residues. The CDR3 reads CASSRGGSYGYTF. For the CDR3, the DNA is TGTGCCAGCTCCAGGGGCGGTTCATATGGCTACACCTTC.

V is TRBV9 and J is TRBJ2-2; maybe TRBD2 (5 bases). This CDR3 is built from 17 residues. V shed 3 bases and J shed 6 bases, with 21 bases lying between them. Per the germline V gene, CDR1 is SGDLS and CDR2 is YYNGEE. The CDR3 region has the DNA TGTGCCAGCAGCGGCCTTTCGGGAACCTCGACCGCCGGGGAGCTGTTTTTT. Its translation is CASSGLSGTSTAGELFF.

The chain is built from TRBV7-2 and TRBJ2-7; TRBD2 matches at 12 bases. This CDR3 is 15 amino acids long. With V trimmed by 4 bases and J by 5 bases, 6 bases remained unmatched. CDR1 is SGHTA, CDR2 FQGNSA, per germline. The CDR3 region has the DNA TGTGCCAGCAGCTCCCCCGGGACTAGCGGGCACGAGCAGTACTTC. Translating it yields CASSSPGTSGHEQYF.

J is TRBJ2-1 and V is TRBV11-1; D is unresolved. V was pared by 5 bases and J by 3 bases, with 14 bases between. Per germline, CDR1 SGHAT and CDR2 FQDESV (reference sequence). The CDR3 has 15 residues. The DNA of the CDR3 is TGTGCCAGCAGCCCCCGTTCGACTCTCTACAATGAGCAGTTCTTC. Translated, it gives CASSPRSTLYNEQFF. Based on the CDR3 plus reference TRBV11-1 and TRBJ2-1, the full variable domain is EAEVAQSPRYKITEKSQAVAFWCDPISGHATLYWYRQILGQGPELLVQFQDESVVDDSQLPKDRFSAERLKGVDSTLKIQPAELGDSAMYLCASSPRSTLYNEQFFGPGTRLTVL.

This chain joins TRBV5-4 and TRBJ2-7; 9 bases map to TRBD2. V was clipped by 0 bases and J by 6 bases; unmatched bases: 10. The CDR3 covers 16 residues. CDR1 is SGHNT and CDR2 is YYREEE in the germline V gene (reference sequence). This CDR3 reads CASSLEGGGGAPEQYF. The CDR3, as DNA: TGTGCCAGCAGCTTGGAGGGTGGCGGGGGGGCACCCGAGCAGTACTTC. Full variable domain (remainder filled in from reference TRBV5-4 and TRBJ2-7): ETGVTQSPTHLIKTRGQQVTLRCSSQSGHNTVSWYQQALGQGPQFIFQYYREEENGRGNFPPRFSGLQFPNYSSELNVNALELDDSALYLCASSLEGGGGAPEQYFGPGTRLTVT.

The chain has TRBV28 and TRBJ2-3, with D maybe TRBD2 (5 bases). The CDR3 is made up of 14 amino acids. Germline V lookup: CDR1 MDHEN, CDR2 SYDVKM. Between the trimmed V and J ends, which lost 5 bases and 0 bases, there was a span of 9 bases. The CDR3, as DNA: TGTGCCAGCAGTCTCCGGACTAGCACAGATACGCAGTATTTT. It yields the protein CASSLRTSTDTQYF.

This chain connects TRBV6-5 to TRBJ1-4; D is undetermined. V lost 5 bases and J 5 bases, leaving 9 bases between the germline ends. CDR3 length equals 13 residues. Germline lookup yields CDR1 MNHEY and CDR2 SVGAGI. Here the CDR3 reads CASSRGGNEKLFF. The CDR3 DNA sequence: TGTGCCAGCAGTCGAGGTGGGAATGAAAAACTGTTTTTT.

The J gene is TRBJ1-2, the V gene TRBV18; no clear D. Trimming pared 4 bases from V and 3 bases from J, leaving 15 bases between. The CDR3 is made up of 15 amino acids. Germline V gene data show CDR1 as KGHSH and CDR2 as LQKENI. The CDR3 DNA reads TGTGCCAGCTCACGCCTATCACCTCGGGACTATGGCTACACCTTC. Its translation: CASSRLSPRDYGYTF. Full variable domain (rest looked up from reference TRBV18 and TRBJ1-2): NAGVMQNPRHLVRRRGQEARLRCSPMKGHSHVYWYRQLPEEGLKFMVYLQKENIIDESGMPKERFSAEFPKEGPSILRIQQVVRGDSAAYFCASSRLSPRDYGYTFGSGTRLTVV.

The sample holds one count of this clone. The V gene is TRBV4-2, the J gene TRBJ2-2; 11 nucleotides match TRBD1. V lost 6 bases to trimming and J lost 8 bases; unmatched junction nucleotides: 17. Germline CDR1 is LGHNA and CDR2 is YNFKEQ. The CDR3 has 18 amino acids. The CDR3 region has the DNA TGTGCCAGCAGTCGTGTACCGGGACAGGGGGTAGTGTTTGGGGAGCTGTTTTTT. Protein product: CASSRVPGQGVVFGELFF.

This sequence joins TRBV10-1 and TRBJ2-1; a weak D match, TRBD2 (5 bases). V lost 3 bases and J lost 0, with 15 bases in between. The CDR3 contains 17 residues. Looked up from germline, CDR1 is WNHNN and CDR2 is SYGVQD (reference sequence). As DNA, the CDR3 is TGCGCCAGCAGTGATTTAGGGAGAAGTGGCTCCTACAATGAGCAGTTCTTC. It specifies CASSDLGRSGSYNEQFF.